This TCR beta chain was obtained from a study of cytomegalovirus exposure and HLA in healthy donors. General observations from the study: Among TCR sequences, most were rare, though some public TCRs appeared in many donors.

Concerning this clone itself: As yet, its antigen is unknown.

The germline V gene has CDR1 PRHDT and CDR2 FYEKMQ (reference sequence). Losses at the gene ends were 6 bases for V and 6 bases for J; bases not matched to a gene: 9. This CDR3 is built from 14 residues. The PCR contained 60 Vbeta and 13 Jbeta primers. TCRdb keeps only in-frame clones here, not all; method: immunoSEQ multiplex PCR. Of some 89,000 clones listed, 85% are singletons. The genes are TRBV13 and TRBJ1-1; 8 bases match TRBD1. The sequence came from a man in his forties in good health and CMV-seropositive. Material: PBMCs. This CDR3 reads CASSPGGGRAEAFF. In nucleotides, the CDR3 is TGTGCCAGCAGTCCAGGGGGCGGAAGGGCTGAAGCTTTCTTT.